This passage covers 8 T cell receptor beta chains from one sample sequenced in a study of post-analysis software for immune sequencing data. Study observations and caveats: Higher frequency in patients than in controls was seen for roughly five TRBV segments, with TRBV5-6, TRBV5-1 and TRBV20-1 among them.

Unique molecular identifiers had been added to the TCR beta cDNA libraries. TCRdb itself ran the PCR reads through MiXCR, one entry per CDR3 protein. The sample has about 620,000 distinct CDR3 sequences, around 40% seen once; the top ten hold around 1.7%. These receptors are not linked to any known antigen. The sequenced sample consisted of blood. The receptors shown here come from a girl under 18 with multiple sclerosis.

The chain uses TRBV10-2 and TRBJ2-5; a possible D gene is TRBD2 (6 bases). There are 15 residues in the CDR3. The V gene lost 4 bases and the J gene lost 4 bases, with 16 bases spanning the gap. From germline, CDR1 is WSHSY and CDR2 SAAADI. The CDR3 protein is CASSGPLPGGETQYF. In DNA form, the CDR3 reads TGCGCCAGCAGTGGACCCCTTCCCGGGGGAGAGACCCAGTACTTC.

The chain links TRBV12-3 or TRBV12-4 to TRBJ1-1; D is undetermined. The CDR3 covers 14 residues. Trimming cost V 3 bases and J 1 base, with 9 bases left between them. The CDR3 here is CASSFTRANTEAFF. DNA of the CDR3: TGTGCCAGCAGTTTTACGCGGGCGAACACTGAAGCTTTCTTT.

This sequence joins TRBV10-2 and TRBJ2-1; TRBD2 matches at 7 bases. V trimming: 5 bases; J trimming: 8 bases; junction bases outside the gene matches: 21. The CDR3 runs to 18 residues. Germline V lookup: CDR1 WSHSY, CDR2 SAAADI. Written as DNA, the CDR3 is TGCGCCAGCAGTCGGAGGGTTCTAGCGGAGGGAAAGGGCTATGAGCAGTTCTTC. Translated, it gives CASSRRVLAEGKGYEQFF.

The DNA for the CDR3 is TGTGCCAGCAGCCATGACTCCTACAATGAGCAGTTCTTC. As protein: CASSHDSYNEQFF. The V gene is TRBV3-1, the J gene TRBJ2-1; D remains unclear. There are 13 residues in the CDR3. Looked up from germline, CDR1 is LGHDT and CDR2 is YNNKEL (reference sequence). Between the trimmed V and J ends, which lost 3 bases and 0 bases, there was a span of 3 bases.

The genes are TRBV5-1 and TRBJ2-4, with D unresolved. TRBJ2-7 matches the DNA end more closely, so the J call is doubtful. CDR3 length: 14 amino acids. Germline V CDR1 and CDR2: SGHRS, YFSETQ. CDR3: CASRPAAGPYEQYF. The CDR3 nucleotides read TGCGCCAGCAGGCCGGCGGCCGGCCCCTACGAGCAGTACTTC.

CDR3 bases: TGTGCCAGCAGGGTTGGGGTCAGGGTAGAGACCCAGTACTTC. Protein product: CASRVGVRVETQYF. The rearrangement joins TRBV2 to TRBJ2-5; D may be TRBD1 (5 bases). The V and J ends lost 6 bases and 4 bases respectively, with 15 bases between them. This CDR3 contains 14 residues. Germline CDR1 is SNHLY and CDR2 is FYNNEI.

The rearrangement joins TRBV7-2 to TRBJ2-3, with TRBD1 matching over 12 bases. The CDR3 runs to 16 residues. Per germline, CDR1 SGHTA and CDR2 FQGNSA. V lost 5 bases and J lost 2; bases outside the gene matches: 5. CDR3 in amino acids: CASSPGTGGPTDTQYF. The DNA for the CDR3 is TGTGCCAGCAGCCCCGGGACAGGGGGCCCCACAGATACGCAGTATTTT.

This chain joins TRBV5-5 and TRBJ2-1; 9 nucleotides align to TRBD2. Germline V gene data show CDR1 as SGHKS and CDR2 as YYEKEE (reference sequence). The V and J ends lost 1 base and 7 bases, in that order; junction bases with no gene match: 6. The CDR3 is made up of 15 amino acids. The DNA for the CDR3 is TGTGCCAGCAGCTTGCGAGGACTAGCGTCGAATGAGCAGTTCTTC. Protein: CASSLRGLASNEQFF. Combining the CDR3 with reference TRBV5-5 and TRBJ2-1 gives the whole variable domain DAGVTQSPTHLIKTRGQQVTLRCSPISGHKSVSWYQQVLGQGPQFIFQYYEKEERGRGNFPDRFSARQFPNYSSELNVNALLLGDSALYLCASSLRGLASNEQFFGPGTRLTVL.